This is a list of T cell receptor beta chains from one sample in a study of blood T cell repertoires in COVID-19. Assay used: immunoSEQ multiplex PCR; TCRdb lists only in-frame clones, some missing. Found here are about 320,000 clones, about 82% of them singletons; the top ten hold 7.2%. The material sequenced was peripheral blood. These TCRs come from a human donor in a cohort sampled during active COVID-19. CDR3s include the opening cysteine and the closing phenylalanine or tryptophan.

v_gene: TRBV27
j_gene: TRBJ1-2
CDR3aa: CASSYITGEGYTF

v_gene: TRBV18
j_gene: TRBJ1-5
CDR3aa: CASSRPREGNQPQHF

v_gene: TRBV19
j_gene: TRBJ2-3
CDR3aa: CASKGQGGDTQYF

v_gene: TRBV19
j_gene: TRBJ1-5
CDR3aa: CASRQANQPQHF

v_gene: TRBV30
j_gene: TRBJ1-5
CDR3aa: CAWSVGDLRNQPQHF

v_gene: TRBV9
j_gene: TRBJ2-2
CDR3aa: CASSVEGQNTGELFF

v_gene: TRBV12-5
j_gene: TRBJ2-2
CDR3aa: CASGSSIPGQGAGANTGELFF

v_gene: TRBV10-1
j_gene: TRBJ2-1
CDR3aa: CASSENPRKFNEQFF

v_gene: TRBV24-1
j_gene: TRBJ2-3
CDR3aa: CATSDWGRGIDTQYF

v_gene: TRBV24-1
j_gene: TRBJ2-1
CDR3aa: CATSDTGLAGGGEQFF